This TCR beta chain was sequenced for a study of T cells expressing NK-cell markers. Study details: All TCR beta repertoires analysed originated from sorted CD3+CD56+NKG2C+, CD3+CD56+NKG2C- and CD3+CD56-NKG2C+ T cells. Of eight sequenced donors, seven were HCMV-seropositive and one HCMV-seronegative.

The CDR3 sequence is 15 residues long. Looked up from germline, CDR1 is SQVTM and CDR2 is ANQGSEA. TCRdb processed the 5' RACE reads again and assigns one entry to each CDR3 protein, with no DNA. The sample's table shows some 140,000 distinct CDR3 sequences. Sequenced material: blood T cells: a sorted CD56 or NKG2C T cell subset, CD4+ or CD8+ T cells, or bulk PBMC T cells (not recorded which). This sequence originates from a woman between 50 and 59 years old in good health. The V call is TRBV29-1, the J call TRBJ2-1; TCRdb proposes TRBD1, but this gene call is untestable without DNA. CDR3 sequence reads: CSVIPEQSSYNEQFF.